Each of the 27 T cell receptor beta chains below was sequenced from the same sample in a study of T cell responses to AZD1222 COVID-19 vaccine. Measured with immunoSEQ multiplex PCR; TCRdb has only the in-frame clones, and not every one. Of some 120,000 clones listed, about 90% are singletons. The specimen was peripheral blood, collected on day 0 of MenACWY control vaccination. These TCRs come from an adult in good health.

The V and J genes are TRBV24-1 and TRBJ2-1; 10 bases are shared with TRBD1. Per germline, CDR1 KGHDR and CDR2 SFDVKD. The junction had 5 bases not matched to a gene; V was cut back by 3 bases and J by 4 bases. CDR3 length: 16 residues. The CDR3 DNA is TGTGCCACCAGTGATACAGGACAGGGGGAGTACAATGAGCAGTTCTTC. Its protein is CATSDTGQGEYNEQFF.

This chain links TRBV28 with TRBJ2-1; 8 positions match TRBD2. J was trimmed by 16 bases and V by 2 bases; bases with no gene match: 10. Germline V gene lookup returns CDR1 MDHEN and CDR2 SYDVKM. CDR3 length: 13 amino acids. CDR3 region: CASSLEGREGYFF. CDR3 DNA sequence: TGTGCCAGCAGTTTAGAGGGTCGGGAGGGATACTTCTTC.

J is TRBJ2-1 and V is TRBV11-3; 7 bases fit TRBD2. This CDR3 region has 13 residues. Germline V gene sequence: CDR1 SGHNT, CDR2 YENEEA. With V trimmed by 4 bases and J by 4 bases, 1 base remained unmatched. In DNA, the CDR3 is TGTGCCAGCAGCTCTAGCGGTTACAATGAGCAGTTCTTC. Its protein product is CASSSSGYNEQFF.

The V and J genes are TRBV11-2 and TRBJ2-7; unclear D gene. This CDR3 is 9 amino acids long. CDR1 and CDR2 from the germline V gene are SGHAT and FQNNGV. The V and J ends lost 5 bases and 9 bases respectively, with 5 bases between them. The CDR3 spells CASSARQYF. In nucleotides, the CDR3 is TGTGCCAGCAGCGCCCGGCAGTACTTC.

The rearrangement uses TRBV7-9 and TRBJ1-1; D not resolved. Per the germline V gene, CDR1 is SEHNR and CDR2 is FQNEAQ (reference sequence). V was shortened by 2 bases and J by 1 base, with 8 bases between the two germline ends. The CDR3 contains 14 residues. The CDR3 bases are TGTGCCAGCAGCTTAACCCCAGAGAACACTGAAGCTTTCTTT. The encoded protein is CASSLTPENTEAFF.

The chain recombines TRBV6-4 with TRBJ2-7; no reliable D call. CDR1 and CDR2 from the germline V gene are MRHNA and SNTAGT. The CDR3 loop spans 13 amino acids. V was clipped by 3 bases and J by 7 bases, with 13 bases between them. CDR3 nucleotide sequence: TGTGCCAGCAGTGAAATCCAGCGTTGGGAGCAGTACTTC. This encodes CASSEIQRWEQYF.

This sequence joins TRBV27 and TRBJ2-1; the match to TRBD2 covers 10 bases. Looked up from germline, CDR1 is MNHEY and CDR2 is SMNVEV (reference sequence). Trimming took 5 bases from V and 6 from J; bases not matched to a gene: 4. CDR3 length equals 14 residues. The CDR3 loop is CASSSGRAGNEQFF. Written as DNA, the CDR3 is TGTGCCAGCAGTAGCGGGAGGGCGGGCAATGAGCAGTTCTTC.

This chain links TRBV9 with TRBJ2-7; 8 bases are a match to TRBD2. CDR3 size: 15 residues. Per germline, CDR1 SGDLS and CDR2 YYNGEE. Unmatched junction bases numbered 6, after V lost 0 bases and J lost 4 bases. CDR3 nucleotides: TGTGCCAGCAGCGTAGGGGGTAGCGGGACTTACGAGCAGTACTTC. Amino acids: CASSVGGSGTYEQYF.

The DNA of the CDR3 is TGCGCCAGCAGTTCTGAAGAGATCTCTGGAAACACCATATATTTT. Protein product: CASSSEEISGNTIYF. The chain uses TRBV5-1 and TRBJ1-3; no reliable D call. The germline gives CDR1 SGHRS, CDR2 YFSETQ. V lost 5 bases and J lost 0, with 12 bases in between. This CDR3 has 15 amino acids.

The chain is built from TRBV7-3 and TRBJ1-2; no definite D call. Germline loops: CDR1 SGHTA, CDR2 FQGTGA. The CDR3 sequence is 13 residues long. V was cut by 1 base and J by 3 bases, with 6 bases left in between. The CDR3, as DNA: TGTGCCAGCAGCTTAAGGACGGACTATGGCTACACCTTC. Protein sequence: CASSLRTDYGYTF.

This rearrangement joins TRBV5-1 to TRBJ1-4; 10 nucleotides agree with TRBD1. CDR3 length: 15 amino acids. V gave up 0 bases and J gave up 8 bases; unmatched junction bases: 4. Germline V gene data show CDR1 as SGHRS and CDR2 as YFSETQ. The CDR3 DNA reads as TGCGCCAGCAGCTTGGCCGGGACAGGGGTCGAAAAACTGTTTTTT. Translation: CASSLAGTGVEKLFF.

This clone was observed a single time. The rearrangement uses TRBV15 and TRBJ2-3, with 10 positions matching TRBD2. The CDR3 contains 15 residues. CDR1 and CDR2 (germline): LNHNV, YYDKDF (reference sequence). V shed 0 bases and J 9 bases; nucleotides not matched to a gene: 6. The CDR3 DNA sequence: TGTGCCACCAGCAGAGATCTAGCGGGAGCGAGGACGCAGTATTTT. It codes for CATSRDLAGARTQYF.

The genes are TRBV6-5 and TRBJ2-1, with 8 bases identical to TRBD2. This CDR3 has 15 amino acids. Germline loops: CDR1 MNHEY, CDR2 SVGAGI. V was pared by 4 bases and J by 6 bases, with 8 bases of the junction left unmatched. CDR3 bases: TGTGCCAGCAGTTTTTCGACCGGGACTAGCAATGAGCAGTTCTTC. Translating gives CASSFSTGTSNEQFF.

The rearrangement links TRBV3-1 (or the pseudogene TRBV3-2) to TRBJ1-5; D possibly corresponds to TRBD1 (5 bases). The CDR3 totals 17 residues. Germline CDR1 is LGHDT and CDR2 is YNNKEL (reference sequence). Trimming took off 4 bases at V and 5 bases at J, with 21 bases between the two ends. The CDR3 sequence: CASSPSRPGSNYQPQHF. The CDR3 bases are TGTGCCAGCAGCCCGAGTAGGCCAGGGTCGAACTATCAGCCCCAGCATTTT.

J is TRBJ2-2 and V is TRBV5-1; the match to TRBD1 covers 8 bases. Per germline, CDR1 SGHRS and CDR2 YFSETQ. J gave up 5 bases and V 4 bases, and 10 bases lay outside the gene matches. The CDR3 contains 16 residues. CDR3 sequence (DNA): TGCGCCAGCAGCGCGGGCCGAACAGGGGGTACCGGGGAGCTGTTTTTT. This codes for CASSAGRTGGTGELFF.

As concerns this clone: Compared with germline, one end of the junction differs, possibly owing to a read error. CDR3 amino acids: CASSSSKNIQYF. CDR3 in DNA: TGTGCCAGCAGTTCCTCCAAGAACATTCAGTACTTC. This chain links TRBV6-5 with TRBJ2-4; D unclear. The CDR3 extends over 12 amino acids. Germline V gene lookup returns CDR1 MNHEY and CDR2 SVGAGI.

This clone was detected once. The V gene is TRBV2, the J gene TRBJ1-5; D uncertain. Germline V gene data show CDR1 as SNHLY and CDR2 as FYNNEI. V shed 7 bases and J shed 3 bases, with 16 bases lying between them. This CDR3 is 15 amino acids long. The CDR3 region has the DNA TGTGCCAGCATACCCTATGAACAGCCCAATCAGCCCCAGCATTTT. As protein: CASIPYEQPNQPQHF.

This sequence joins TRBV29-1 and TRBJ2-1; 11 positions match TRBD2. The ends lost 6 bases at V and 7 bases at J; junction bases unmatched: 8. This CDR3 contains 14 residues. CDR1 is SQVTM, CDR2 ANQGSEA, per germline. The CDR3 sequence: CSVALAGVLNEQFF. CDR3 nucleotide sequence: TGCAGCGTCGCACTAGCGGGAGTTTTAAATGAGCAGTTCTTC.

For the CDR3, the DNA is TGTGCCAGTAGCCCCGGGACAGGGGGCCTGAACACTGAAGCTTTCTTT. Translating gives CASSPGTGGLNTEAFF. The rearrangement joins TRBV19 to TRBJ1-1; 12 nucleotides match TRBD1. The CDR3 runs 16 residues. V gave up 6 bases and J gave up 0 bases; unmatched junction bases: 5. Germline lookup yields CDR1 LNHDA and CDR2 SQIVND (reference sequence).

This clone showed up many times. The chain couples TRBV9 to TRBJ1-1; no reliable D call. The CDR3 loop spans 14 amino acids. Germline values: CDR1 SGDLS, CDR2 YYNGEE. Deletions cut 0 bases from V and 2 bases from J, with 8 bases between. Here the CDR3 reads CASSVGPSNTEAFF. In DNA, the CDR3 is TGTGCCAGCAGCGTAGGACCGAGTAACACTGAAGCTTTCTTT.

The chain joins TRBV9 to TRBJ2-1, with 14 bases lining up with TRBD2. After removal of 4 bases from V and 4 bases from J, the junction contained 10 bases not matched to a gene. The CDR3 has 18 residues. CDR1 is SGDLS and CDR2 is YYNGEE in the germline V gene. The CDR3 region has the DNA TGTGCCAGCAGCTCCACCGGGACTAGCGGGAGTTCTTACAATGAGCAGTTCTTC. Translation: CASSSTGTSGSSYNEQFF.

This clone was recorded once. V gene TRBV30 combines with J gene TRBJ1-1; D remains ambiguous. Germline CDR1 is GTSNPN and CDR2 is SVGIG (reference sequence). V was pared by 5 bases and J by 9 bases, with 13 bases between. The CDR3 length is 11 residues. CDR3 in amino acids: CAWGRIQKAFF. In DNA form, the CDR3 reads TGTGCCTGGGGACGGATACAGAAAGCTTTCTTT.

The chain uses TRBV4-1 and TRBJ2-7; the D gene could be TRBD1 or TRBD2 (6 bases each). The CDR3 consists of 16 residues. The germline V gene encodes CDR1 MGHRA and CDR2 YSYEKL. The V end lost 4 bases, the J end lost 6 bases, and 22 bases lay between the germline ends. The CDR3 bases are TGCGCCAGCAGCCCCCATCGAGCGGAGGGGGACGGCGAGCAGTACTTC. It encodes CASSPHRAEGDGEQYF.

This clone was found once. This chain links TRBV18 with TRBJ2-7; D remains ambiguous. V was clipped by 2 bases and J by 1 base, with 6 bases between them. The CDR3 runs to 13 residues. The germline gives CDR1 KGHSH, CDR2 LQKENI. The CDR3 DNA reads as TGTGCCAGCTCACCATTTGTTTCCTACGAGCAGTACTTC. Translated: CASSPFVSYEQYF.

The chain employs TRBV20-1 and TRBJ2-3, with D hard to call. Per germline, CDR1 DFQATT and CDR2 SNEGSKA (reference sequence). With 3 bases removed from V and 3 bases from J, the gap between germline ends came to 16 bases. This CDR3 region has 15 residues. The CDR3 bases are TGCAGTGCTAGTCGCCCCCGGGTTTCTACAGATACGCAGTATTTT. It codes for CSASRPRVSTDTQYF.

The table lists this clone with a count of one. J is TRBJ2-5 and V is TRBV2; TRBD2 matches at 8 bases. Trimming removed 5 bases from V and 7 bases from J; junction bases left unmatched: 9. Germline CDR1 SNHLY, CDR2 FYNNEI. CDR3 size: 14 residues. Here the CDR3 reads CASSPTSGIGTQYF. The DNA of the CDR3 is TGTGCCAGCAGTCCTACTAGCGGTATAGGGACCCAGTACTTC.

Only one count was recorded for this clone. For the CDR3, the DNA is TGTGCCAGCAGCTCACACAGGGGGCGGGGTGAGCAGTTCTTC. Amino acids: CASSSHRGRGEQFF. The V and J genes are TRBV13 and TRBJ2-1, with 9 bases lining up with TRBD1. The length of the CDR3 is 14 residues. V shed 4 bases and J 9 bases; nucleotides not matched to a gene: 7. Germline V lookup: CDR1 PRHDT, CDR2 FYEKMQ (reference sequence).